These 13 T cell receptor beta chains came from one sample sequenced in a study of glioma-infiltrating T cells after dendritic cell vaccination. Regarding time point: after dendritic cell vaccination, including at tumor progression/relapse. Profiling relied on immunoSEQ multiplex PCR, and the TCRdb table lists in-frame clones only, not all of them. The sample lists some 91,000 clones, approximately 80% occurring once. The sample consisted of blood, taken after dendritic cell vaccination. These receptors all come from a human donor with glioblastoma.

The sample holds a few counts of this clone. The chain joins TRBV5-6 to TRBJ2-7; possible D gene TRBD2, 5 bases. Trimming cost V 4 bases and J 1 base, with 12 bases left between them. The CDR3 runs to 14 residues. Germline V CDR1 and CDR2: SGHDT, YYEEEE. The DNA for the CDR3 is TGTGCCAGCAGCAAACTAGTGAATTCCTACGAGCAGTACTTC. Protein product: CASSKLVNSYEQYF.

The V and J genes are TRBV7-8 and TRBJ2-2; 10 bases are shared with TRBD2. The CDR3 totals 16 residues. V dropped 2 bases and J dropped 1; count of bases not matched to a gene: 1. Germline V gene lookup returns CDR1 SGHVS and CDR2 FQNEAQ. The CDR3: CASSLIAGGNTGELFF. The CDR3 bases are TGTGCCAGCAGCTTAATAGCGGGGGGGAACACCGGGGAGCTGTTTTTT.

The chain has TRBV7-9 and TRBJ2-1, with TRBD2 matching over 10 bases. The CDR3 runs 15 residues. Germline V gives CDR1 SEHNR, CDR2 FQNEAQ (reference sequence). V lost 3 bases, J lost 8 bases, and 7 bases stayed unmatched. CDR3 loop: CASSFDVAGGHEQFF. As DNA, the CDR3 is TGTGCCAGCAGCTTTGATGTAGCGGGAGGCCATGAGCAGTTCTTC. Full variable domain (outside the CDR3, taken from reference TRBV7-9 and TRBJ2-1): DTGVSQNPRHKITKRGQNVTFRCDPISEHNRLYWYRQTLGQGPEFLTYFQNEAQLEKSRLLSDRFSAERPKGSFSTLEIQRTEQGDSAMYLCASSFDVAGGHEQFFGPGTRLTVL.

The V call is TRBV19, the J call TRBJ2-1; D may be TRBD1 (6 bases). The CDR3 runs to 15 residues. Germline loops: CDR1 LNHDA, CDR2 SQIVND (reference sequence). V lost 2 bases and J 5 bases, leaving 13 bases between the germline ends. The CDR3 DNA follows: TGTGCCAGTAGTATATGGACAGACGGTAACAATGAGCAGTTCTTC. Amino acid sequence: CASSIWTDGNNEQFF.

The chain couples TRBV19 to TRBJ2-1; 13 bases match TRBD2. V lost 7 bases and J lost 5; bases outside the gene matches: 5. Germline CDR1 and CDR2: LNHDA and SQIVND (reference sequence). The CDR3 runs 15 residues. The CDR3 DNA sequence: TGTGCCAGTACCTGGACTAGCGGGAGTCACAATGAGCAGTTCTTC. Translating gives CASTWTSGSHNEQFF.

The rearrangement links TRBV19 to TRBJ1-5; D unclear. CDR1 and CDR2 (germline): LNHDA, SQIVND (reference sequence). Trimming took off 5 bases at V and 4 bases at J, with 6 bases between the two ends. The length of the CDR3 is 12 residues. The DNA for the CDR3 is TGTGCCAGTAGTCACAGAAATCAGCCCCAGCATTTT. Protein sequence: CASSHRNQPQHF.

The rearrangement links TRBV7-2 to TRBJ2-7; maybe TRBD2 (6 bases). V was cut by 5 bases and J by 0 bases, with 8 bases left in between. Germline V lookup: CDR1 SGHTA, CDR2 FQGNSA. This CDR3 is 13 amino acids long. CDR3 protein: CASSRGISYEQYF. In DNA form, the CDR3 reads TGTGCCAGCAGCCGCGGGATCTCCTACGAGCAGTACTTC.

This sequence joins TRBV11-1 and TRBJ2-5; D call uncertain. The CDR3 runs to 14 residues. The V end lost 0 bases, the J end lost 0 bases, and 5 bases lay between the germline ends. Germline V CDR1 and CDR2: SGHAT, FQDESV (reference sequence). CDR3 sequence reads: CASSLALYQETQYF. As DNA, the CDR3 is TGTGCCAGCAGCTTAGCTCTCTACCAAGAGACCCAGTACTTC.

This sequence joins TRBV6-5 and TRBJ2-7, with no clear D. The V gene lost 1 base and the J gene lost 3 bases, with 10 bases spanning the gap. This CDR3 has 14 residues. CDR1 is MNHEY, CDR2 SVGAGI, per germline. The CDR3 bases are TGTGCCAGCAGTTACTACCTCCCCTACTACGAGCAGTACGTC. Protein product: CASSYYLPYYEQYV.

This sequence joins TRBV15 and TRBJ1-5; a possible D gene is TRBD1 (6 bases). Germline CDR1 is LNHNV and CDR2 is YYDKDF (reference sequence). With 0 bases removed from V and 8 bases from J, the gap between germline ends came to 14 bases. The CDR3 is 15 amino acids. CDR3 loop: CATSRDGTPREPQHF. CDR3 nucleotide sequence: TGTGCCACCAGCAGAGATGGGACACCGAGGGAGCCCCAGCATTTT.

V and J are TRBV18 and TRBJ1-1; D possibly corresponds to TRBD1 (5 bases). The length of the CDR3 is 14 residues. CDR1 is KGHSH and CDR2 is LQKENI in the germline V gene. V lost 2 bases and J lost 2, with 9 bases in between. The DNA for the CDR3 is TGTGCCAGCTCACCATCGACAGACAACACTGAAGCTTTCTTT. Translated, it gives CASSPSTDNTEAFF.

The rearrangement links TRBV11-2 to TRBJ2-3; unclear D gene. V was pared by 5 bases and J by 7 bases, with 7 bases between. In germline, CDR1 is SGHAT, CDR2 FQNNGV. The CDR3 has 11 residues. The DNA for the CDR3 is TGTGCCAGCAGCCATTCAAATACGCAGTATTTT. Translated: CASSHSNTQYF.

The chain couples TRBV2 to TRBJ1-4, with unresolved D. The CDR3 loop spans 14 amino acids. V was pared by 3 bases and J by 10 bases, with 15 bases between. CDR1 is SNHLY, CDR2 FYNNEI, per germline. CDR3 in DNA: TGTGCCAGCAGTGACACGAGTGGTGCGAGAAAACTGTTTTTT. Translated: CASSDTSGARKLFF.